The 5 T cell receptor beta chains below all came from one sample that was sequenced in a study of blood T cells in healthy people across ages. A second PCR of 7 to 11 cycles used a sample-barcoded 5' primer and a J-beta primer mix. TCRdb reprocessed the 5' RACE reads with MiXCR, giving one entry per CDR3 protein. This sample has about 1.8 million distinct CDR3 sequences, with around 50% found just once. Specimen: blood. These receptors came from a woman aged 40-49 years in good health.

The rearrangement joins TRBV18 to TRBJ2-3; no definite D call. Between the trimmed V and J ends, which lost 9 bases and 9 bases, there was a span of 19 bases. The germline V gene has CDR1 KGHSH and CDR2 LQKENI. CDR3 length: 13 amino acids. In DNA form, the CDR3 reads TGTGCCAGTTCAAGGGCCACCCGGGTGACGCAGTATTTT. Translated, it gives CASSRATRVTQYF.

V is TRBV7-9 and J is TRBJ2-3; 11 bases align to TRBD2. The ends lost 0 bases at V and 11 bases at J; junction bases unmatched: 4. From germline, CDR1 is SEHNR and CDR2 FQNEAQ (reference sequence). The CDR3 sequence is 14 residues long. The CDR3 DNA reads TGTGCCAGCAGCTTAGCGGCTAGCGGGGGGTTGCAGTATTTT. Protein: CASSLAASGGLQYF.

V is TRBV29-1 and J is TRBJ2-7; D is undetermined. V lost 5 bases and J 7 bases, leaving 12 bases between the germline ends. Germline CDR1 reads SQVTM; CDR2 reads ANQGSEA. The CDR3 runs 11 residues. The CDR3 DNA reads TGCAGCGTTCTTTCCTACAATGAGCAGTACTTC. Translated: CSVLSYNEQYF.

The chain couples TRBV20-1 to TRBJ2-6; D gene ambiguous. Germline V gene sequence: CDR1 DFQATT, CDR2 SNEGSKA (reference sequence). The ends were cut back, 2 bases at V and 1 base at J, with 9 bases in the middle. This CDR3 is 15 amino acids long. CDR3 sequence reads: CSARIDWSGANVLTF. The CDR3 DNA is TGCAGTGCTAGAATTGATTGGTCTGGGGCCAACGTCCTGACTTTC.

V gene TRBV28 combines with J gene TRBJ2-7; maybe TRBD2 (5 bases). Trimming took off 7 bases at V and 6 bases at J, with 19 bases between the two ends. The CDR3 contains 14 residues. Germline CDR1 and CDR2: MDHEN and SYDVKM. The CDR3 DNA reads TGTGCCAGCACCTCCCCGAGGGCGGGTCGCGAGCAGTACTTC. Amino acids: CASTSPRAGREQYF.